The 13 T cell receptor beta chains listed next were all sequenced from one sample in a study of blood T cell repertoires in COVID-19. Here immunoSEQ multiplex PCR was the method, and the copy in TCRdb shows in-frame clones only, minus some. This sample has 120,000 to 150,000 clones, with 87% found just once. Sequenced sample: peripheral blood. Receptors originate from a man aged 50-59 years who had recovered from COVID-19.

The chain combines TRBV7-8 with TRBJ2-5; the D gene is possibly TRBD1 (5 bases). The ends were cut back, 4 bases at V and 3 bases at J, with 15 bases in the middle. Germline V gives CDR1 SGHVS, CDR2 FQNEAQ. There are 15 residues in the CDR3. CDR3 region: CASSSPFGREETQYF. The CDR3 DNA sequence: TGTGCCAGCAGCTCACCCTTCGGCAGGGAAGAGACCCAGTACTTC.

This clone was picked up one time. V is TRBV28 and J is TRBJ1-6; 9 nucleotides line up with TRBD1. The CDR3 covers 16 residues. CDR1 and CDR2 (germline): MDHEN, SYDVKM. V lost 3 bases and J lost 9; bases outside the gene matches: 9. The CDR3: CASSFWGQGFGSPLHF. CDR3 coding DNA: TGTGCCAGCAGTTTCTGGGGACAGGGTTTTGGTTCACCCCTCCACTTT.

The genes are TRBV6-5 and TRBJ2-3; TRBD2 matches at 11 bases. V was clipped by 8 bases and J by 2 bases; unmatched bases: 3. The CDR3 has 14 amino acids. Per the germline V gene, CDR1 is MNHEY and CDR2 is SVGAGI. The CDR3 is CASGSGGDTDTQYF. The CDR3 DNA reads TGTGCCAGCGGTAGCGGGGGGGACACAGATACGCAGTATTTT.

The chain has TRBV7-2 and TRBJ1-2; no reliable D call. The germline CDR1 and CDR2 sequences are SGHTA and FQGNSA. The germline V and J ends were trimmed by 1 base and 5 bases, with 14 bases remaining between them. The CDR3 is 15 residues long. In nucleotides, the CDR3 is TGTGCCAGCAGCTTAGTCTTTCTGGGAGGGTATGGCTACACCTTC. Translation: CASSLVFLGGYGYTF.

The V gene is TRBV7-2, the J gene TRBJ1-6; D perhaps matches TRBD1 (5 bases). CDR3 size: 16 residues. Trimming removed 4 bases at V and 10 bases at J, with 20 bases between. The germline V gene encodes CDR1 SGHTA and CDR2 FQGNSA. The CDR3: CASSYKTGVRGSPLHF. The CDR3 nucleotides are TGTGCCAGCAGCTATAAAACGGGGGTAAGAGGGTCACCCCTCCACTTT.

The chain is built from TRBV2 and TRBJ2-7; D might be TRBD1 (6 bases). This CDR3 comprises 12 residues. Germline CDR1 SNHLY, CDR2 FYNNEI. Trimming removed 2 bases from V and 9 bases from J, with 11 bases in between. The CDR3 loop reads CASSERGYMQYF. CDR3 DNA: TGTGCCAGCAGTGAAAGGGGGTATATGCAGTACTTC.

V usage is TRBV12-3 or TRBV12-4 and J usage is TRBJ1-1; D may be TRBD1 (5 bases). Trimming removed 4 bases from V and 5 bases from J, with 11 bases in between. The CDR3 is made up of 13 amino acids. CDR3 in DNA: TGTGCCAGCAGTTGGGGACTTGGGACTGAAGCTTTCTTT. Its translation: CASSWGLGTEAFF.

The chain is built from TRBV10-3 and TRBJ2-7; D unclear. This CDR3 spans 13 amino acids. Germline V gives CDR1 ENHRY, CDR2 SYGVKD. With 6 bases removed from V and 5 bases from J, the gap between germline ends came to 14 bases. The CDR3 loop is CAISEDGSDEQYF. The CDR3 DNA reads as TGTGCCATCAGCGAAGACGGGTCCGACGAGCAGTACTTC.

The genes are TRBV27 and TRBJ2-7, with 7 bases matching TRBD1. Germline CDR1 is MNHEY and CDR2 is SMNVEV (reference sequence). Unmatched junction bases numbered 0, after V lost 0 bases and J lost 1 base. The CDR3 runs 14 residues. The CDR3 loop reads CASSLSGQSYEQYF. In DNA, the CDR3 is TGTGCCAGCAGTTTATCGGGACAGTCCTACGAGCAGTACTTC.

The V gene is TRBV30, the J gene TRBJ2-7; 9 positions match TRBD1. Unmatched junction bases numbered 2, after V lost 5 bases and J lost 6 bases. This CDR3 is built from 11 residues. CDR1 and CDR2 from the germline V gene are GTSNPN and SVGIG (reference sequence). The CDR3 spells CAWGTGLEQYF. The DNA of the CDR3 is TGTGCCTGGGGGACAGGGCTCGAGCAGTACTTC.

J is TRBJ1-2 and V is TRBV5-1; D is perhaps TRBD1 (6 bases). The CDR3 sequence is 15 residues long. Trimming left V 0 bases short and J 8 bases short, with 17 bases between. The germline gives CDR1 SGHRS, CDR2 YFSETQ. CDR3 loop: CASSLAGQGPEGYTF. Written as DNA, the CDR3 is TGCGCCAGCAGCTTGGCCGGGCAGGGGCCGGAGGGCTACACCTTC.

This chain joins TRBV30 and TRBJ2-7, with 8 positions matching TRBD2. CDR1 is GTSNPN and CDR2 is SVGIG in the germline V gene (reference sequence). The CDR3 consists of 14 residues. V lost 1 base and J lost 2; bases outside the gene matches: 4. The CDR3: CAWSASGGPYEQYF. CDR3 in DNA: TGTGCCTGGAGTGCCAGCGGGGGCCCCTACGAGCAGTACTTC.

The chain carries TRBV7-2 and TRBJ2-1; 8 bases are shared with TRBD2. The CDR3 contains 15 residues. CDR1 and CDR2 (germline): SGHTA, FQGNSA. V shed 0 bases and J 5 bases; nucleotides not matched to a gene: 3. This chain's CDR3 is CASSLAGTRNNEQFF. Written as DNA, the CDR3 is TGTGCCAGCAGCTTAGCCGGGACTAGGAACAATGAGCAGTTCTTC.